This T cell receptor beta chain was profiled in a study of CD8 T cells in Susac syndrome. This clonotype was recorded a few times. Its antigen is not known. Random hexamers were used to reverse transcribe the RNA input (roughly 0.5 to 1 ug). Coverage of TCR beta CDR3 amplification by immunoSEQ multiplex PCR extended to 54 Vbeta and 13 Jbeta. TCRdb analysed the immunoSEQ multiplex PCR reads with MiXCR anew, one entry per CDR3 protein. The sample carries over 350,000 distinct CDR3 sequences, roughly 85% recorded once. Points from the study as a whole: As the study acknowledged, the number of individuals in its TCR sequencing and HLA analysis was relatively small.

The multiple sclerosis controls consisted of treatment-naive patients with relapsing-remitting disease, either stable or active. TEMRA cells were FACS-enriched, with CD8+ and CD4+ T cells isolated negatively. CDR1 MNHNS and CDR2 SASEGT come from the germline V gene. Trimming took off 5 bases at V and 6 bases at J, with 20 bases between the two ends. CDR3 size: 15 residues. This chain uses TRBV6-1 with TRBJ2-7; maybe TRBD2 (6 bases). The TCR was taken from a human donor with multiple sclerosis. The specimen was CD8+ T cells from PBMCs. The CDR3 DNA reads as TGTGCCAGCAGTCAGAACCCGGGACTTATGGGCGAGCAGTACTTC. Its protein product is CASSQNPGLMGEQYF.